The source of this T cell receptor beta chain is a study of beta chain features in type 1 diabetes. Study in general: Age, gender and cell yields were alike across patients and healthy donors. Broader study findings: Shorter templates may be favored by PCR, equally so in patients and controls. The study found that naive, central memory and Treg TCRB repertoires appeared more similar in patients than in healthy donors. Cells with high TCR expression could be over-represented by cDNA sequencing.

This CDR3 contains 14 residues. Trimming took 0 bases from V and 7 from J, leaving 10 bases between them. Germline V gives CDR1 SGHAT, CDR2 FQNNGV. This clone was seen a handful of times. Its antigen is not known. Every isolated RNA sample was fully reverse transcribed, so sequencing captured expressed TCRB transcripts. Sequenced by immunoSEQ multiplex PCR; TCRdb stores in-frame clones only, minus some. The sample consists of 200,000 to 250,000 clones, more than 9% of them appearing once. Sequencing used naive CD4+ T cells from blood. The chain joins TRBV11-2 to TRBJ2-1; no clear D. This clonotype was sampled from a young woman in good health. The CDR3 reads CASSLDRFVNEQFF. The CDR3, as DNA: TGTGCCAGCAGCTTAGATAGATTCGTGAATGAGCAGTTCTTC.